A selection of T cell receptor beta chains follows, all from one sample in a study of CD8+ T cells in alopecia areata. This table comes from immunoSEQ multiplex PCR, and its TCRdb copy is limited to in-frame clones, with some not included. The sample includes 110,000 or so clones, 56% of them seen just once. The specimen comprised CD4+ T cells sorted from blood, sampled at week 24, from a patient treated with tofacitinib. The receptors derive from a human donor with alopecia areata. CDR3s include the opening cysteine and the closing phenylalanine or tryptophan. The D gene is left open where the match is weak. Not every row has a clone size; where given, it reads once, few, many or a size class.

D gene	clone size	V gene	J gene	CDR3 protein	CDR3 DNA
TRBD2	few	TRBV7-2	TRBJ2-1	CASSLELAGDNEQFF	TGTGCCAGCAGCTTAGAACTAGCGGGGGACAATGAGCAGTTCTTC
TRBD1	few	TRBV5-4	TRBJ2-2	CASSGGTGTGELFF	TGTGCCAGCAGCGGCGGGACAGGGACCGGGGAGCTGTTTTTT
NA	NA	TRBV29-1	TRBJ1-2	CSVAPSVQGGYGYTF	TGCAGCGTTGCCCCATCGGTGCAAGGGGGCTATGGCTACACCTTC
TRBD1	NA	TRBV2	TRBJ1-1	CASRPTGANTEAFF	TGTGCCAGCAGACCGACAGGGGCGAACACTGAAGCTTTCTTT
TRBD2	NA	TRBV29-1	TRBJ2-5	CSIPLGLAGAGDQYF	TGCAGCATCCCCTTGGGACTAGCAGGCGCGGGGGACCAGTACTTC
NA	NA	TRBV13	TRBJ1-1	CASRRGGLATEAFF	TGTGCCAGCAGAAGAGGGGGTTTGGCGACTGAAGCTTTCTTT
NA	NA	TRBV5-1	TRBJ2-7	CASSLDRVDEQYF	TGCGCCAGCAGCTTGGACAGGGTCGACGAGCAGTACTTC
TRBD1	NA	TRBV29-1	TRBJ1-2	CSVLRTGLNYGYTF	TGCAGCGTCTTGAGGACAGGATTGAACTATGGCTACACCTTC
NA	NA	TRBV5-6	TRBJ2-1	CASSLMGRCSSYNEQFF	TGTGCCAGCAGCCTGATGGGACGCTGTAGCTCCTACAATGAGCAGTTCTTC
TRBD1	NA	TRBV30	TRBJ2-7	CAWSPTTGGYEQYF	TGTGCCTGGAGTCCGACGACAGGGGGCTACGAGCAGTACTTC
TRBD1	NA	TRBV2	TRBJ1-1	CASSQTGVTEAFF	TGTGCCAGCAGTCAGACAGGGGTCACTGAAGCTTTCTTT
TRBD2	NA	TRBV18	TRBJ2-1	CASSPLAGGPSYNEQFF	TGTGCCAGCTCACCTCTAGCGGGGGGGCCCTCCTACAATGAGCAGTTCTTC
TRBD1	NA	TRBV6-5	TRBJ1-1	CASSSRGRRDTEAFF	TGTGCCAGCAGTTCAAGGGGGCGACGGGACACTGAAGCTTTCTTT
TRBD1	few	TRBV5-4	TRBJ2-7	CASSLANRGPLSEQYF	TGTGCCAGCAGCTTGGCCAACAGGGGTCCCCTTAGTGAGCAGTACTTC
NA	NA	TRBV9	TRBJ2-3	CASSDPATDTQYF	TGTGCCAGCAGCGACCCCGCCACAGATACGCAGTATTTT
NA	NA	TRBV7-2	TRBJ2-5	CATTNQGRETQYF	TGTGCCACCACAAACCAGGGTAGAGAGACCCAGTACTTC
TRBD1	NA	TRBV27	TRBJ2-3	CASSSGQPTDTQYF	TGTGCCAGCAGTTCGGGACAGCCCACAGATACGCAGTATTTT
NA	few	TRBV7-8	TRBJ2-5	CASSLGTNQETQYF	TGTGCCAGCAGCCTAGGGACAAATCAAGAGACCCAGTACTTC
NA	NA	TRBV30	TRBJ1-2	CAWTALNYGYTF	TGTGCCTGGACAGCGCTCAACTATGGCTACACCTTC
TRBD1	NA	TRBV7-8	TRBJ2-5	CASSLRPRQTGTFNEQETQYF	TGTGCCAGCAGCTTAAGACCCCGACAGACAGGGACATTCAATGAGCAAGAGACCCAGTACTTC
NA	few	TRBV29-1	TRBJ2-5	CSVARVGETQYF	TGCAGCGTTGCCCGGGTGGGGGAGACCCAGTACTTC
NA	NA	TRBV6-6	TRBJ2-7	CASSYWQNEQYF	TGTGCCAGCAGTTATTGGCAAAACGAGCAGTACTTC
NA	NA	TRBV19	TRBJ1-1	CASSIQGRGTEAFF	TGTGCCAGTAGTATACAGGGACGAGGCACTGAAGCTTTCTTT
TRBD2	NA	TRBV7-2	TRBJ2-5	CASSLAPTSGGIGPQETQYF	TGTGCCAGCAGCTTAGCCCCTACTAGCGGGGGGATCGGCCCGCAAGAGACCCAGTACTTC
NA	once	TRBV10-3	TRBJ2-7	CAIRRTNVAYEQYF	TGTGCCATCAGGCGGACCAACGTGGCCTACGAGCAGTACTTC
NA	NA	TRBV28	TRBJ2-5	CASSLGIRQETQYF	TGTGCCAGCAGCCTAGGGATTCGCCAAGAGACCCAGTACTTC
NA	NA	TRBV7-8	TRBJ2-1	CASSPLRDFYNEQFF	TGTGCCAGCAGCCCACTCCGGGACTTCTACAATGAGCAGTTCTTC
NA	NA	TRBV7-8	TRBJ1-1	CASSKSGTPGGAFF	TGTGCCAGCAGCAAATCAGGGACGCCAGGAGGAGCTTTCTTT
TRBD1	NA	TRBV2	TRBJ2-5	CASSIRDRGKETQYF	TGTGCCAGCAGCATAAGGGACAGGGGTAAAGAGACCCAGTACTTC
NA	NA	TRBV15	TRBJ1-4	CATSAEHHDLKLFF	TGTGCCACCAGCGCCGAGCACCATGACTTAAAACTGTTTTTT
NA	NA	TRBV5-4	TRBJ2-1	CASSLGWGRRSNRNEQFF	TGTGCCAGCAGCTTGGGATGGGGCCGCCGGTCCAATCGCAATGAGCAGTTCTTC
TRBD1	NA	TRBV6-5	TRBJ2-5	CASSYLGTGQETQYF	TGTGCCAGCAGTTACCTAGGGACAGGGCAAGAGACCCAGTACTTC
TRBD2	NA	TRBV25-1	TRBJ2-3	CASSLPGTSGGDTQYF	TGTGCCAGCAGTCTACCCGGGACTAGCGGGGGAGATACGCAGTATTTT
NA	few	TRBV27	TRBJ2-5	CASSFPREYQETQYF	TGTGCCAGCAGTTTCCCTAGGGAGTACCAAGAGACCCAGTACTTC
NA	few	TRBV5-6	TRBJ2-5	CASSLVETQYF	TGTGCCAGCAGCTTGGTAGAGACCCAGTACTTC
NA	few	TRBV11-2	TRBJ2-4	CASTSTRRIQYF	TGTGCCAGCACTTCAACGAGGAGGATTCAGTACTTC
NA	NA	TRBV5-1	TRBJ1-5	CASSEGRAGQPQHF	TGCGCCAGCAGCGAGGGAAGGGCGGGTCAGCCCCAGCATTTT
NA	NA	TRBV2	TRBJ2-6	CASSAEAVANVLTF	TGTGCCAGCAGTGCTGAGGCTGTAGCCAACGTCCTGACTTTC
NA	once	TRBV30	TRBJ1-5	CAWSLNSRNNQPQHF	TGTGCCTGGAGCCTCAATAGCCGGAACAATCAGCCCCAGCATTTT
NA	NA	TRBV5-1	TRBJ2-7	CASSPSYEQYF	TGCGCCAGCAGCCCCTCCTACGAGCAGTACTTC
TRBD1	NA	TRBV23-1	TRBJ1-6	CASSQYGTGAYNSPLHF	TGCGCCAGCAGTCAGTACGGGACAGGTGCCTATAATTCACCCCTCCACTTT
TRBD1	NA	TRBV29-1	TRBJ2-1	CSAGQVVYNEQFF	TGCAGCGCCGGACAGGTGGTCTACAATGAGCAGTTCTTC
NA	few	TRBV29-1	TRBJ1-2	CSAPEPGGSGYTF	TGCAGCGCGCCTGAGCCAGGCGGTTCGGGCTACACCTTC
NA	NA	TRBV5-6	TRBJ2-7	CASSFGGRSYEQYF	TGTGCCAGCAGCTTCGGGGGAAGGTCCTACGAGCAGTACTTC
NA	NA	TRBV5-1	TRBJ1-1	CASSLQRHTEAFF	TGCGCCAGCAGCTTACAGAGACACACTGAAGCTTTCTTT
NA	NA	TRBV6-4	TRBJ2-6	CASSMGIGANVLTF	TGTGCCAGCAGTATGGGGATTGGGGCCAACGTCCTGACTTTC
TRBD1	NA	TRBV23-1	TRBJ1-1	CASSQSPFPGGAEAFF	TGCGCCAGCAGTCAATCCCCGTTTCCAGGGGGCGCTGAAGCTTTCTTT
TRBD2	NA	TRBV2	TRBJ2-3	CASSEPGLARDTQYF	TGTGCCAGCAGTGAGCCGGGACTAGCAAGGGATACGCAGTATTTT
NA	NA	TRBV5-1	TRBJ1-4	CASSFGKGKLFF	TGCGCCAGCAGCTTCGGGAAAGGAAAACTGTTTTTT
NA	few	TRBV10-3	TRBJ2-3	CAISESTGTETQYF	TGTGCCATCAGTGAGTCGACCGGAACGGAGACGCAGTATTTT
NA	NA	TRBV7-7	TRBJ2-3	CASSLGLSTDTQYF	TGTGCTAGCAGCCTCGGGCTCAGCACAGATACGCAGTATTTT
TRBD1	NA	TRBV10-1	TRBJ1-2	CASSEGTVNYGYTF	TGCGCCAGCAGTGAAGGGACAGTGAACTATGGCTACACCTTC
TRBD1	NA	TRBV5-4	TRBJ1-2	CASSPTGNYGYTF	TGTGCCAGCAGCCCGACAGGGAACTATGGCTACACCTTC
NA	NA	TRBV28	TRBJ1-6	CASSLIAGGNSPLHF	TGTGCCAGCAGTTTGATTGCCGGAGGAAATTCACCCCTCCACTTT
TRBD1	NA	TRBV25-1	TRBJ2-6	CASSEWDRAGANVLTF	TGTGCCAGCAGTGAATGGGACAGGGCTGGGGCCAACGTCCTGACTTTC
NA	NA	TRBV23-1	TRBJ2-7	CASTTQPIDREGITYEQYF	TGCGCCAGCACTACTCAGCCAATTGACAGGGAGGGAATTACCTACGAGCAGTACTTC
TRBD1	NA	TRBV27	TRBJ1-6	CASSFRTGPLHF	TGTGCCAGCAGTTTTCGGACAGGGCCCCTCCACTTT